The 25 T cell receptor beta chains below come from one sample, sequenced in a study of blood T cell repertoires in COVID-19. Profiling relied on immunoSEQ multiplex PCR, and the TCRdb table lists in-frame clones only, not all of them. Of some 100,000 clones in the sample, 80% to 95% were seen once. The sample taken for sequencing was peripheral blood. All receptors come from a man aged 65 to 85 with acute or convalescent COVID-19.

Only one count was recorded for this clone. The rearrangement joins TRBV5-6 to TRBJ2-3; D may be TRBD1 (6 bases). The CDR3 covers 17 residues. Germline V gene data show CDR1 as SGHDT and CDR2 as YYEEEE. The V end was cut by 0 bases, the J end by 3 bases, with 17 bases between. The CDR3 is CASSLGSGTQGTDTQYF. The CDR3 nucleotides read TGTGCCAGCAGCTTGGGGTCGGGAACTCAGGGGACAGATACGCAGTATTTT.

The chain is built from TRBV28 and TRBJ1-3; 9 bases align to TRBD1. CDR3 length: 19 amino acids. Per the germline V gene, CDR1 is MDHEN and CDR2 is SYDVKM. Trimming at V came to 6 bases and at J to 0 bases, leaving 15 bases not matched to a gene. The CDR3 protein is CASSSWGVDRGTSGNTIYF. The CDR3 DNA is TGTGCCAGCAGCTCTTGGGGGGTAGACAGGGGGACCTCTGGAAACACCATATATTTT.

The chain couples TRBV4-1 to TRBJ2-6; 16 bases map to TRBD2. The CDR3 contains 19 residues. Trimming at V came to 3 bases and at J to 1 base, leaving 3 bases not matched to a gene. CDR1 MGHRA and CDR2 YSYEKL come from the germline V gene. CDR3: CASSQRGLAGGSGANVLTF. In DNA, the CDR3 is TGCGCCAGCAGCCAGAGGGGACTAGCGGGGGGGTCTGGGGCCAACGTCCTGACTTTC.

V is TRBV19 and J is TRBJ1-1; 7 nucleotides align to TRBD1. This CDR3 is 15 amino acids long. With V trimmed by 5 bases and J by 1 base, 7 bases remained unmatched. Germline V CDR1 and CDR2: LNHDA, SQIVND (reference sequence). The CDR3 DNA is TGTGCCAGTAGTCCACGACAGGGAGGGAACACTGAAGCTTTCTTT. This translates into CASSPRQGGNTEAFF.

This sequence joins TRBV12-3 or TRBV12-4 and TRBJ1-2, with 7 bases matching TRBD1. V dropped 6 bases and J dropped 3; count of bases not matched to a gene: 4. CDR3 size: 13 residues. The DNA for the CDR3 is TGTGCCAGCAGGTGGGGGACAGACTATGGCTACACCTTC. Translating it yields CASRWGTDYGYTF.

The chain uses TRBV18 and TRBJ2-7; TRBD1 aligns across 11 bases. Losses at the gene ends were 6 bases for V and 3 bases for J; bases not matched to a gene: 13. This CDR3 is 17 amino acids long. Germline CDR1 is KGHSH and CDR2 is LQKENI. CDR3: CASSGGGAGTGGYEQYF. The CDR3 DNA sequence: TGTGCCAGCTCCGGGGGGGGAGCCGGGACAGGGGGCTACGAGCAGTACTTC.

This sequence joins TRBV5-6 and TRBJ1-5; weak D call: TRBD1 (6 bases). Per the germline V gene, CDR1 is SGHDT and CDR2 is YYEEEE. V lost 2 bases and J lost 7, with 13 bases in between. The CDR3 sequence is 14 residues long. The CDR3 DNA follows: TGTGCCAGCAGCTTAGGCAGGGGTGGACAGCCCCAGCATTTT. Its translation: CASSLGRGGQPQHF.

The CDR3 DNA follows: TGTGCCAGCAGCCCAATAGGACTAGCGGGAGAAGCGGCCGGGGAGCTGTTTTTT. Protein: CASSPIGLAGEAAGELFF. The chain has TRBV14 and TRBJ2-2, with TRBD2 matching 13 bases. Germline values: CDR1 SGHDN, CDR2 FVKESK. The CDR3 runs 18 residues. V gave up 4 bases and J gave up 6 bases; unmatched junction bases: 11.

V gene TRBV6-5 combines with J gene TRBJ1-1; D is possibly TRBD1 (6 bases). The CDR3 is 15 amino acids. With 5 bases removed from V and 7 bases from J, the gap between germline ends came to 20 bases. Germline V gene sequence: CDR1 MNHEY, CDR2 SVGAGI. CDR3 nucleotide sequence: TGTGCCAGCAGTCCTCCGGGACAACGAGCCGTTGAAGCTTTCTTT. Amino acid sequence: CASSPPGQRAVEAFF.

This clone occurred once. This chain joins TRBV28 and TRBJ1-1; tentative D call: TRBD1 (6 bases). V lost 7 bases, J lost 5 bases, and 20 bases lay in between. The CDR3 has 15 residues. The germline V gene has CDR1 MDHEN and CDR2 SYDVKM. The CDR3 nucleotides are TGTGCCAGCAACCCTCGGGGGGCGGCAAGGACTGAAGCTTTCTTT. Amino acids: CASNPRGAARTEAFF.

This clone was observed a handful of times. V gene TRBV6-4 combines with J gene TRBJ2-1, with D unresolved. CDR1 MRHNA and CDR2 SNTAGT come from the germline V gene. The CDR3 has 13 residues. V lost 6 bases, J lost 2 bases, and 8 bases lay in between. CDR3 coding DNA: TGTGCCAGCAGCGAACTCCCCTACAATGAGCAGTTCTTC. Encoded protein: CASSELPYNEQFF.

The V and J genes are TRBV11-1 and TRBJ1-2; D gene uncertain. The length of the CDR3 is 13 residues. Germline V gives CDR1 SGHAT, CDR2 FQDESV (reference sequence). Trimming pared 5 bases from V and 4 bases from J, leaving 11 bases between. The DNA of the CDR3 is TGTGCCAGCAGCCCCATTGGGCCCTATGGCTACACCTTC. Amino acid sequence: CASSPIGPYGYTF.

The chain carries TRBV6-5 and TRBJ1-1; D not resolved. Germline CDR1 and CDR2: MNHEY and SVGAGI. Trimming stripped 7 bases from V and 0 bases from J, with 9 bases between. This CDR3 region has 13 residues. CDR3 sequence: CASTGRMNTEAFF. CDR3 nucleotide sequence: TGTGCCAGCACTGGCCGCATGAACACTGAAGCTTTCTTT.

The V gene is TRBV19, the J gene TRBJ1-6; D unclear. V gave up 7 bases and J gave up 7 bases, with 17 bases separating them. The CDR3 length is 15 residues. Germline CDR1 LNHDA, CDR2 SQIVND (reference sequence). In nucleotides, the CDR3 is TGTGCCAGTATATTGAGACCCAGAGGAAATTCACCCCTCCACTTT. This translates into CASILRPRGNSPLHF.

The J gene is TRBJ2-7, the V gene TRBV5-1, with 7 bases lining up with TRBD1. In germline, CDR1 is SGHRS, CDR2 YFSETQ. The V gene end was trimmed by 6 bases and the J gene end by 5 bases; junction bases not matched to a gene: 8. This CDR3 region has 13 residues. The CDR3 DNA sequence: TGCGCCAGCACAGACTTACAGGGGAACGAGCAGTACTTC. It yields the protein CASTDLQGNEQYF.

This sequence joins TRBV6-6 and TRBJ1-2, with 7 bases aligning to TRBD1. J lost 5 bases, V lost 2 bases, and 5 bases had no gene match. The CDR3 is 14 amino acids. The V gene's germline CDR1 is MNHNY and CDR2 SVGAGI (reference sequence). The CDR3 region has the DNA TGTGCCAGCAGTTACCCGCAGACAGGGTATGGCTACACCTTC. It is translated as CASSYPQTGYGYTF.

About this clone itself: The sample holds other DNA sequences that translate to the same CDR3. The chain recombines TRBV6-5 with TRBJ2-7; weak D call: TRBD1 (5 bases). The CDR3 is made up of 14 amino acids. V lost 0 bases and J 3 bases, leaving 9 bases between the germline ends. Per the germline V gene, CDR1 is MNHEY and CDR2 is SVGAGI. The CDR3 nucleotides read TGTGCCAGCAGTTACTCTCGACAGTACTACGAGCAGTACTTC. This sequence encodes CASSYSRQYYEQYF.

The rearrangement uses TRBV7-3 and TRBJ2-3; 10 bases are a match to TRBD2. Per the germline V gene, CDR1 is SGHTA and CDR2 is FQGTGA. V lost 5 bases to trimming and J lost 4 bases; unmatched junction nucleotides: 9. The CDR3 consists of 16 residues. The CDR3 sequence: CASSPRSGRVADTQYF. DNA for the CDR3: TGTGCCAGCAGCCCCCGCAGCGGGAGGGTAGCAGATACGCAGTATTTT.

The rearrangement links TRBV6-5 to TRBJ2-3, with TRBD1 identical over 11 bases. The CDR3 is made up of 16 amino acids. Unmatched junction bases numbered 8, after V lost 4 bases and J lost 5 bases. CDR1 is MNHEY, CDR2 SVGAGI, per germline. The CDR3, as DNA: TGTGCCAGCAGTTCGGGACAGGGGGAAAGGCTAGATACGCAGTATTTT. It specifies CASSSGQGERLDTQYF.

This clone was found once. V gene TRBV11-1 combines with J gene TRBJ2-3; 7 bases are a match to TRBD1. Per the germline V gene, CDR1 is SGHAT and CDR2 is FQDESV (reference sequence). The CDR3 contains 16 residues. V shed 5 bases, J shed 4 bases, and the junction held 12 bases outside the gene matches. The DNA for the CDR3 is TGTGCCAGCAGCACTTGGGGCAGGGGGAGCGCAGATACGCAGTATTTT. It yields the protein CASSTWGRGSADTQYF. Filled out from reference TRBV11-1 and TRBJ2-3, the complete variable domain reads EAEVAQSPRYKITEKSQAVAFWCDPISGHATLYWYRQILGQGPELLVQFQDESVVDDSQLPKDRFSAERLKGVDSTLKIQPAELGDSAMYLCASSTWGRGSADTQYFGPGTRLTVL.

The rearrangement links TRBV18 to TRBJ1-5; 10 bases fit TRBD1. Germline trimming cut 3 bases from V and 0 bases from J; bases unmatched to any gene: 8. This CDR3 is 18 amino acids long. CDR1 and CDR2 (germline): KGHSH, LQKENI. Here the CDR3 reads CASSPTGQGGYSNQPQHF. The CDR3 nucleotides read TGTGCCAGCTCACCGACCGGACAGGGGGGATATAGCAATCAGCCCCAGCATTTT. Using reference TRBV18 and TRBJ1-5 for the parts outside the CDR3, the full variable domain is NAGVMQNPRHLVRRRGQEARLRCSPMKGHSHVYWYRQLPEEGLKFMVYLQKENIIDESGMPKERFSAEFPKEGPSILRIQQVVRGDSAAYFCASSPTGQGGYSNQPQHFGDGTRLSIL.

This chain links TRBV29-1 with TRBJ1-1; D gene ambiguous. CDR1 and CDR2 (germline): SQVTM, ANQGSEA. The CDR3 consists of 14 residues. Trimming shortened V by 0 bases and J by 1 base, and 9 bases separated the two germline ends. CDR3 sequence reads: CSVEDGRANTEAFF. CDR3 coding DNA: TGCAGCGTTGAAGATGGGAGGGCGAACACTGAAGCTTTCTTT.

The gene calls are TRBV6-6 and TRBJ2-7, with 8 bases lining up with TRBD2. The CDR3 runs to 14 residues. Trimming took 3 bases from V and 3 from J; bases not matched to a gene: 4. Germline V lookup: CDR1 MNHNY, CDR2 SVGAGI (reference sequence). The CDR3 bases are TGTGCCAGCAGTTATGGGGCGGGGGGCTACGAGCAGTACTTC. Its protein product is CASSYGAGGYEQYF.

The rearrangement joins TRBV7-2 to TRBJ2-7, with 8 nucleotides matching TRBD2. Germline V gene sequence: CDR1 SGHTA, CDR2 FQGNSA. V trimming: 2 bases; J trimming: 2 bases; junction bases outside the gene matches: 14. The CDR3 length is 18 residues. In DNA, the CDR3 is TGTGCCAGCAGCTTACTAGGGCTAGCGGGTCTCGAGGCCTACGAGCAGTACTTC. This translates into CASSLLGLAGLEAYEQYF.

The CDR3, as DNA: TGTGCCAGTAGTTTACTAGCGGGAGCTATAAATGAGCAGTTCTTC. Its translation is CASSLLAGAINEQFF. This rearrangement joins TRBV19 to TRBJ2-1, with TRBD2 matching 11 bases. The V gene's germline CDR1 is LNHDA and CDR2 SQIVND (reference sequence). The V segment lost 5 bases and the J segment 7 bases; nucleotides outside the gene matches: 7. The CDR3 is 15 amino acids.